These 23 T cell receptor beta chains share one sample of origin, sequenced in a study of blood T cell repertoires in COVID-19. Repertoires were generated with immunoSEQ multiplex PCR, while TCRdb's copy carries only in-frame clones and drops some. The sample lists over 10,000 clones; roughly 88% were seen once. The sequencing input was peripheral blood. The receptors were gathered from a human donor in a cohort sampled during active COVID-19.

The chain employs TRBV4-1 and TRBJ1-1; 9 nucleotides align to TRBD1. After removal of 4 bases from V and 0 bases from J, the junction contained 6 bases not matched to a gene. The CDR3 totals 16 residues. The germline V gene has CDR1 MGHRA and CDR2 YSYEKL. CDR3 sequence reads: CASSRVTGGLNTEAFF. CDR3 DNA sequence: TGCGCCAGCAGCCGAGTGACAGGGGGACTGAACACTGAAGCTTTCTTT.

The chain employs TRBV5-4 and TRBJ2-5, with D possibly TRBD2 on 6 matching bases. CDR3 length: 14 amino acids. The germline V and J ends were trimmed by 0 bases and 3 bases, with 9 bases remaining between them. Per germline, CDR1 SGHNT and CDR2 YYREEE (reference sequence). The CDR3 region has the DNA TGTGCCAGCAGCTTGGGTAGGAGGGAAGAGACCCAGTACTTC. Its translation is CASSLGRREETQYF.

This chain joins TRBV4-3 and TRBJ1-1; D unresolved. The CDR3 contains 13 residues. Between the trimmed V and J ends, which lost 3 bases and 0 bases, there was a span of 5 bases. CDR1 and CDR2 from the germline V gene are LGHNA and YSLEER. The chain's CDR3 is CASSQSVNTEAFF. CDR3 nucleotides: TGCGCCAGCAGCCAGTCTGTGAACACTGAAGCTTTCTTT.

The J gene is TRBJ2-3, the V gene TRBV4-3, with 8 bases identical to TRBD2. CDR3 length: 15 amino acids. J lost 1 base, V lost 4 bases, and 4 bases had no gene match. Germline-derived CDR1 and CDR2 are LGHNA and YSLEER. The CDR3 is CASSLAGYRTDTQYF. The CDR3 nucleotides read TGCGCCAGCAGCCTAGCGGGGTACCGCACAGATACGCAGTATTTT.

This rearrangement joins TRBV2 to TRBJ2-5; 7 bases agree with TRBD2. The CDR3 is 13 residues long. The germline V gene has CDR1 SNHLY and CDR2 FYNNEI. The J segment lost 7 bases and the V segment lost 8 bases, leaving 10 bases of the junction unmatched. The CDR3 here is CASQTRLAGTQYF. As DNA, the CDR3 is TGTGCCAGCCAAACGAGACTAGCAGGGACCCAGTACTTC.

V and J are TRBV14 and TRBJ2-2; 8 nucleotides agree with TRBD2. The J segment lost 5 bases and the V segment lost 1 base, leaving 3 bases of the junction unmatched. This CDR3 region has 15 residues. CDR1 SGHDN and CDR2 FVKESK come from the germline V gene. CDR3 sequence: CASSQVAGKTGELFF. The CDR3 nucleotides read TGTGCCAGCAGCCAAGTAGCGGGGAAGACCGGGGAGCTGTTTTTT.

This chain connects TRBV3-1 (or the pseudogene TRBV3-2) to TRBJ2-3, with a tentative D call TRBD1 (5 bases). CDR3 length equals 13 residues. Germline-derived CDR1 and CDR2 are LGHDT and YNNKEL (reference sequence). Trimming shortened V by 2 bases and J by 4 bases, and 7 bases separated the two germline ends. The CDR3 coding sequence is TGTGCCAGCAGCCAAATGGGGCCAGATACGCAGTATTTT. Its translation: CASSQMGPDTQYF.

V is TRBV7-9 and J is TRBJ2-7, with 8 positions matching TRBD2. Unmatched junction bases numbered 6, after V lost 5 bases and J lost 6 bases. The CDR3 has 13 residues. The germline V gene has CDR1 SEHNR and CDR2 FQNEAQ (reference sequence). Here the CDR3 DNA reads TGTGCCAGCAGCCCCGGGGGGGGCAGCGAGCAGTACTTC. Residues: CASSPGGGSEQYF.

V usage is TRBV5-6 and J usage is TRBJ1-5; TRBD1 agrees at 9 bases. Trimming took 2 bases from V and 6 from J; bases not matched to a gene: 12. The length of the CDR3 is 17 residues. Germline-derived CDR1 and CDR2 are SGHDT and YYEEEE. The CDR3 bases are TGTGCCAGCAGCTTTGGCGGGGGACAGGGATTAAGTCAGCCCCAGCATTTT. Its protein is CASSFGGGQGLSQPQHF.

The rearrangement links TRBV6-2 or TRBV6-3 to TRBJ2-2; D possibly corresponds to TRBD1 (6 bases). Germline CDR1 and CDR2: MNHEY and SVGEGT. There are 16 residues in the CDR3. V was cut by 6 bases and J by 4 bases, with 18 bases left in between. The CDR3 DNA reads TGTGCCAGCAGCCCTTTAGCAGGGGTTGTCACCGGGGAGCTGTTTTTT. Its translation is CASSPLAGVVTGELFF.

This sequence joins TRBV4-3 and TRBJ2-1; 8 bases are shared with TRBD2. From germline, CDR1 is LGHNA and CDR2 YSLEER. The CDR3 extends over 15 amino acids. After removal of 3 bases from V and 4 bases from J, the junction contained 5 bases not matched to a gene. CDR3 nucleotides: TGCGCCAGCAGCCAGCGCGCGGGGGGATACAATGAGCAGTTCTTC. Translating gives CASSQRAGGYNEQFF.

CDR3 sequence (DNA): TGTGCCAGCAGCTCCGGGACAGTGTACCAAGAGACCCAGTACTTC. Translating gives CASSSGTVYQETQYF. V gene TRBV7-6 combines with J gene TRBJ2-5, with 7 bases fitting TRBD1. J was trimmed by 0 bases and V by 4 bases; bases with no gene match: 5. Germline-derived CDR1 and CDR2 are SGHVS and FNYEAQ. This CDR3 is 15 amino acids long.

This chain uses TRBV19 with TRBJ2-5; tentative D call: TRBD1 (5 bases). Deletions cut 7 bases from V and 5 bases from J, with 14 bases between. Per germline, CDR1 LNHDA and CDR2 SQIVND (reference sequence). The CDR3 spans 13 residues. In DNA form, the CDR3 reads TGTGCCAGTAAAGTTCAGGGTGGGGAGACCCAGTACTTC. Its translation: CASKVQGGETQYF.

The CDR3 region has the DNA TGTGCCAGTAGTATTTCACAGGGGGATACTGAAGCTTTCTTT. This codes for CASSISQGDTEAFF. V and J are TRBV19 and TRBJ1-1, with 8 nucleotides matching TRBD1. Germline CDR1 LNHDA, CDR2 SQIVND (reference sequence). V shed 3 bases and J 5 bases; nucleotides not matched to a gene: 5. This CDR3 contains 14 residues.

The CDR3 here is CAWRGFRGSYNEQFF. CDR3 in DNA: TGTGCCTGGAGAGGCTTCAGGGGGTCCTACAATGAGCAGTTCTTC. V gene TRBV30 combines with J gene TRBJ2-1; 7 nucleotides match TRBD1. CDR3 size: 15 residues. The V gene end was trimmed by 3 bases and the J gene end by 1 base; junction bases not matched to a gene: 6. In germline, CDR1 is GTSNPN, CDR2 SVGIG (reference sequence). The whole variable domain, remainder taken from reference TRBV30 and TRBJ2-1, is SQTIHQWPATLVQPVGSPLSLECTVEGTSNPNLYWYRQAAGRGLQLLFYSVGIGQISSEVPQNLSASRPQDRQFILSSKKLLLSDSGFYLCAWRGFRGSYNEQFFGPGTRLTVL.

This clone showed up just once. The chain is built from TRBV7-9 and TRBJ2-1; 7 bases are a match to TRBD1. Trimming cost V 1 base and J 5 bases; bases outside gene matches: 5. The germline V gene encodes CDR1 SEHNR and CDR2 FQNEAQ (reference sequence). This CDR3 spans 15 amino acids. Here the CDR3 reads CASSLVQGKNNEQFF. In nucleotides, the CDR3 is TGTGCCAGCAGCTTAGTACAGGGGAAGAACAATGAGCAGTTCTTC.

The V and J genes are TRBV12-5 and TRBJ2-5; D ambiguous. Deletions cut 1 base from V and 8 bases from J, with 11 bases between. The CDR3 extends over 13 amino acids. CDR1 and CDR2 (germline): LGHNT, FRNRAP. CDR3 nucleotide sequence: TGTGCTAGTGGTTTGGATACGAAGAGAACCCAGTACTTC. Translated: CASGLDTKRTQYF. Complete variable domain (other parts from reference TRBV12-5 and TRBJ2-5): DARVTQTPRHKVTEMGQEVTMRCQPILGHNTVFWYRQTMMQGLELLAYFRNRAPLDDSGMPKDRFSAEMPDATLATLKIQPSEPRDSAVYFCASGLDTKRTQYFGPGTRLLVL.

This clone was observed a handful of times. The chain links TRBV6-4 to TRBJ2-2; perhaps TRBD1 as D (5 bases). CDR1 MRHNA and CDR2 SNTAGT come from the germline V gene. The CDR3 has 14 residues. V lost 3 bases and J 4 bases, leaving 9 bases between the germline ends. CDR3 loop: CASSEGDGTGELFF. The CDR3 DNA follows: TGTGCCAGCAGTGAAGGGGATGGCACCGGGGAGCTGTTTTTT.

This chain connects TRBV19 to TRBJ1-4, with 11 bases identical to TRBD1. Looked up from germline, CDR1 is LNHDA and CDR2 is SQIVND (reference sequence). This CDR3 is 14 amino acids long. The V segment lost 4 bases and the J segment 7 bases; nucleotides outside the gene matches: 2. The DNA of the CDR3 is TGTGCCAGTAGTAGGGGACAGGGGGGTGAAAAACTGTTTTTT. This sequence encodes CASSRGQGGEKLFF.

The CDR3 loop is CASSMGSSQETQYF. For the CDR3, the DNA is TGTGCCAGTAGTATGGGCAGTTCGCAAGAGACCCAGTACTTC. The rearrangement uses TRBV19 and TRBJ2-5; D unresolved. V lost 3 bases, J lost 2 bases, and 10 bases lay in between. The CDR3 covers 14 residues. Per germline, CDR1 LNHDA and CDR2 SQIVND (reference sequence).

This chain links TRBV7-6 with TRBJ2-5; D gene ambiguous. The CDR3 spans 14 residues. CDR1 SGHVS and CDR2 FNYEAQ come from the germline V gene. The V end was cut by 2 bases, the J end by 1 base, with 8 bases between. The CDR3: CASSLRFTQETQYF. The CDR3, as DNA: TGTGCCAGCAGCTTACGGTTTACCCAAGAGACCCAGTACTTC.

The chain uses TRBV19 and TRBJ1-2, with D possibly being TRBD1 (5 bases). This CDR3 contains 13 residues. The germline V gene has CDR1 LNHDA and CDR2 SQIVND (reference sequence). V lost 5 bases to trimming and J lost 7 bases, with 14 bases between them. The DNA of the CDR3 is TGTGCCAGTAGTCCCACGGGGGTTAGTGGCTACACCTTC. Protein product: CASSPTGVSGYTF.

The chain has TRBV29-1 and TRBJ2-3, with 7 nucleotides matching TRBD1. The V gene's germline CDR1 is SQVTM and CDR2 ANQGSEA. V was pared by 6 bases and J by 1 base, with 1 base of the junction left unmatched. This CDR3 is 12 amino acids long. The CDR3 is CSVGTGTDTQYF. CDR3 sequence (DNA): TGCAGCGTGGGGACAGGCACAGATACGCAGTATTTT.